This is a list of T cell receptor beta chains from one sample in a study of human thymus T cells. This table comes from immunoSEQ multiplex PCR, and its TCRdb copy is limited to in-frame clones, with some not included. Of 75,000 to 90,000 clones listed, around 96% are singletons. Sequencing used thymus tissue. These receptors all come from a boy under two years old with a congenital heart defect but otherwise immunologically healthy. CDR3s include the opening cysteine and the closing phenylalanine or tryptophan. A D gene is named only where the DNA matches it firmly. The size field is filled for only some rows; it gives once, few, many or a size class.

J gene: TRBJ2-5
V gene: TRBV14
D gene: TRBD1
clone size: NA
CDR3 protein: CASSQDLISAGQGEETQYF
CDR3 DNA: TGTGCCAGCAGCCAAGATCTCATAAGCGCGGGACAGGGGGAAGAGACCCAGTACTTC

J gene: TRBJ2-1
V gene: TRBV6-1
D gene: TRBD2
clone size: NA
CDR3 protein: CASRTSYGEQFF
CDR3 DNA: TGTGCCAGCAGGACTAGCTATGGTGAGCAGTTCTTC

J gene: TRBJ2-2
V gene: TRBV28
D gene: TRBD1
clone size: NA
CDR3 protein: CASRDRGHGELFF
CDR3 DNA: TGTGCCAGCAGGGACAGGGGACACGGGGAGCTGTTTTTT

J gene: TRBJ1-1
V gene: TRBV19
D gene: NA
clone size: NA
CDR3 protein: CASSIRRGADGGNTEAFF
CDR3 DNA: TGTGCCAGTAGTATACGGAGAGGGGCGGACGGGGGGAACACTGAAGCTTTCTTT

J gene: TRBJ1-3
V gene: TRBV19
D gene: TRBD1
clone size: NA
CDR3 protein: CASSTWDREGTIYF
CDR3 DNA: TGTGCCAGTAGTACCTGGGACAGGGAGGGCACCATATATTTT

J gene: TRBJ2-1
V gene: TRBV7-9
D gene: NA
clone size: NA
CDR3 protein: CASSLARVLAYNEQFF
CDR3 DNA: TGTGCCAGCAGCTTAGCCCGCGTGCTAGCCTACAATGAGCAGTTCTTC

J gene: TRBJ2-6
V gene: TRBV27
D gene: TRBD1
clone size: NA
CDR3 protein: CASSLSPSNRGPSSGANVLTF
CDR3 DNA: TGTGCCAGCAGTTTATCCCCGTCGAACAGGGGGCCTAGCTCTGGGGCCAACGTCCTGACTTTC

J gene: TRBJ2-5
V gene: TRBV27
D gene: TRBD1
clone size: NA
CDR3 protein: CASSLGTGGGETQYF
CDR3 DNA: TGTGCCAGCAGTTTAGGGACAGGGGGCGGGGAGACCCAGTACTTC

J gene: TRBJ1-1
V gene: TRBV6-5
D gene: NA
clone size: NA
CDR3 protein: CASTRTRHIHTEAFF
CDR3 DNA: TGTGCCAGCACCCGAACCCGACATATTCACACTGAAGCTTTCTTT

J gene: TRBJ1-1
V gene: TRBV2
D gene: TRBD1
clone size: NA
CDR3 protein: CASSEAVGQGEAFF
CDR3 DNA: TGTGCCAGCAGTGAAGCGGTCGGACAGGGTGAAGCTTTCTTT

J gene: TRBJ2-3
V gene: TRBV7-2
D gene: NA
clone size: NA
CDR3 protein: CASASAAGSTDTQYF
CDR3 DNA: TGTGCCAGCGCCTCGGCAGCGGGTAGCACAGATACGCAGTATTTT

J gene: TRBJ2-1
V gene: TRBV6-5
D gene: NA
clone size: once
CDR3 protein: CASSFSGVMDNEQFF
CDR3 DNA: TGTGCCAGCAGTTTCTCAGGGGTCATGGACAATGAGCAGTTCTTC

J gene: TRBJ2-1
V gene: TRBV4-3
D gene: TRBD2
clone size: NA
CDR3 protein: CASRLLIAGARGSYNEQFF
CDR3 DNA: TGCGCCAGCAGACTACTAATAGCGGGGGCCCGGGGCTCCTACAATGAGCAGTTCTTC

J gene: TRBJ1-2
V gene: TRBV4-1
D gene: NA
clone size: once
CDR3 protein: CASSQHPAGYGYTF
CDR3 DNA: TGCGCCAGCAGCCAACACCCGGCAGGCTATGGCTACACCTTC

J gene: TRBJ1-1
V gene: TRBV15
D gene: TRBD1
clone size: NA
CDR3 protein: CATRQGPNTEAFF
CDR3 DNA: TGTGCCACCAGACAGGGGCCGAACACTGAAGCTTTCTTT

J gene: TRBJ1-4
V gene: TRBV5-1
D gene: NA
clone size: NA
CDR3 protein: CARQGVNEKLFF
CDR3 DNA: TGCGCCAGACAGGGCGTTAATGAAAAACTGTTTTTT

J gene: TRBJ2-2
V gene: TRBV5-5
D gene: NA
clone size: NA
CDR3 protein: CASSLSGRGPGELFF
CDR3 DNA: TGTGCCAGCAGCTTGTCGGGACGGGGGCCCGGGGAGCTGTTTTTT

J gene: TRBJ1-2
V gene: TRBV19
D gene: NA
clone size: few
CDR3 protein: CASLRQVGDYGYTF
CDR3 DNA: TGTGCCAGCCTCAGACAGGTCGGGGACTATGGCTACACCTTC

J gene: TRBJ2-2
V gene: TRBV28
D gene: NA
clone size: once
CDR3 protein: CASSFQNTGELFF
CDR3 DNA: TGTGCCAGCAGTTTTCAGAACACCGGGGAGCTGTTTTTT

J gene: TRBJ2-2
V gene: TRBV7-2
D gene: NA
clone size: NA
CDR3 protein: CASSLELDTGELFF
CDR3 DNA: TGTGCCAGCAGCTTAGAACTCGACACCGGGGAGCTGTTTTTT

J gene: TRBJ1-5
V gene: TRBV28
D gene: NA
clone size: NA
CDR3 protein: CASSLGGPWRLNQPQHF
CDR3 DNA: TGTGCCAGCAGTTTAGGTGGACCTTGGCGCCTCAATCAGCCCCAGCATTTT

J gene: TRBJ2-5
V gene: TRBV4-2
D gene: TRBD2
clone size: NA
CDR3 protein: CASSPGGGEKKREETQYF
CDR3 DNA: TGTGCCAGCAGCCCCGGCGGGGGGGAAAAGAAAAGGGAAGAGACCCAGTACTTC

J gene: TRBJ2-1
V gene: TRBV27
D gene: TRBD2
clone size: few
CDR3 protein: CASRRGDEQFF
CDR3 DNA: TGTGCCAGCAGGCGGGGGGATGAGCAGTTCTTC

J gene: TRBJ2-3
V gene: TRBV14
D gene: NA
clone size: NA
CDR3 protein: CASSQSRLGREDTDTQYF
CDR3 DNA: TGTGCCAGCAGCCAATCTAGATTGGGGCGAGAGGACACAGATACGCAGTATTTT

J gene: TRBJ2-7
V gene: TRBV2
D gene: NA
clone size: NA
CDR3 protein: CASRPGSYEQYF
CDR3 DNA: TGTGCCAGCAGACCGGGGTCCTACGAGCAGTACTTC

J gene: TRBJ2-6
V gene: TRBV11-3
D gene: TRBD1
clone size: NA
CDR3 protein: CASSPSPDRGQGANVLTF
CDR3 DNA: TGTGCCAGCAGCCCCTCCCCCGACAGGGGACAAGGGGCCAACGTCCTGACTTTC

J gene: TRBJ1-1
V gene: TRBV7-9
D gene: NA
clone size: once
CDR3 protein: CASSLVVTRNTEAFF
CDR3 DNA: TGTGCCAGCAGCTTAGTGGTCACAAGGAACACTGAAGCTTTCTTT

J gene: TRBJ1-2
V gene: TRBV19
D gene: TRBD1
clone size: NA
CDR3 protein: CASSPRTGTHSSKANYGYTF
CDR3 DNA: TGTGCCAGTAGCCCTAGGACAGGGACCCATTCAAGCAAAGCTAACTATGGCTACACCTTC

J gene: TRBJ1-4
V gene: TRBV7-2
D gene: NA
clone size: NA
CDR3 protein: CASSLRVQGEKLFF
CDR3 DNA: TGTGCCAGCAGCTTAAGGGTCCAAGGGGAAAAACTGTTTTTT

J gene: TRBJ1-2
V gene: TRBV7-2
D gene: TRBD1
clone size: NA
CDR3 protein: CASSLEDTDRAKNGYTF
CDR3 DNA: TGTGCCAGCAGCTTAGAGGATACGGACAGGGCGAAGAATGGCTACACCTTC

J gene: TRBJ2-2
V gene: TRBV5-1
D gene: NA
clone size: NA
CDR3 protein: CASSPPRGIHTGELFF
CDR3 DNA: TGCGCCAGCAGCCCGCCACGGGGGATCCACACCGGGGAGCTGTTTTTT

J gene: TRBJ2-7
V gene: TRBV6-1
D gene: NA
clone size: NA
CDR3 protein: CASRKDLRDYEQYF
CDR3 DNA: TGTGCCAGCAGAAAAGACCTGCGGGACTACGAGCAGTACTTC

J gene: TRBJ2-5
V gene: TRBV15
D gene: TRBD2
clone size: NA
CDR3 protein: CATSRDVGAGGKETQYF
CDR3 DNA: TGTGCCACCAGCAGAGATGTTGGAGCGGGGGGTAAAGAGACCCAGTACTTC

J gene: TRBJ1-4
V gene: TRBV10-1
D gene: NA
clone size: NA
CDR3 protein: CASRPRKGGPPLFF
CDR3 DNA: TGCGCCAGCCGGCCCCGTAAGGGGGGGCCCCCGTTGTTTTTT

J gene: TRBJ1-5
V gene: TRBV25-1
D gene: NA
clone size: NA
CDR3 protein: CASSAPGEQPQHF
CDR3 DNA: TGTGCCAGCAGTGCCCCGGGGGAACAGCCCCAGCATTTT

J gene: TRBJ2-7
V gene: TRBV28
D gene: TRBD1
clone size: NA
CDR3 protein: CASSFRGPEQYF
CDR3 DNA: TGTGCCAGCAGTTTCAGGGGGCCCGAGCAGTACTTC

J gene: TRBJ2-1
V gene: TRBV5-4
D gene: TRBD1
clone size: NA
CDR3 protein: CASSLKLTGGYNEQFF
CDR3 DNA: TGTGCCAGCAGCTTGAAGCTGACAGGGGGCTACAATGAGCAGTTCTTC

J gene: TRBJ1-3
V gene: TRBV29-1
D gene: TRBD1
clone size: once
CDR3 protein: CSVEQGAGNTIYF
CDR3 DNA: TGCAGCGTTGAACAGGGGGCTGGAAACACCATATATTTT

J gene: TRBJ1-2
V gene: TRBV5-6
D gene: TRBD1
clone size: NA
CDR3 protein: CASSQTTGTGNGYGYTF
CDR3 DNA: TGTGCCAGCAGCCAAACCACGGGGACAGGGAACGGCTATGGCTACACCTTC

J gene: TRBJ2-7
V gene: TRBV11-2
D gene: NA
clone size: NA
CDR3 protein: CASSLNAGSYEQYF
CDR3 DNA: TGTGCCAGCAGCTTAAATGCAGGGAGCTACGAGCAGTACTTC

J gene: TRBJ2-3
V gene: TRBV19
D gene: TRBD2
clone size: NA
CDR3 protein: CASSVLSGSAQYF
CDR3 DNA: TGTGCCAGTAGTGTACTCAGCGGGAGCGCGCAGTATTTT

J gene: TRBJ1-2
V gene: TRBV5-1
D gene: NA
clone size: NA
CDR3 protein: CASSLETVNYGYTF
CDR3 DNA: TGCGCCAGCAGCTTGGAGACAGTAAACTATGGCTACACCTTC

J gene: TRBJ2-7
V gene: TRBV7-2
D gene: NA
clone size: NA
CDR3 protein: CASSLARGPSNGSPEQYF
CDR3 DNA: TGTGCCAGCAGCTTAGCCCGAGGTCCTAGCAACGGGAGCCCCGAGCAGTACTTC

J gene: TRBJ2-7
V gene: TRBV7-9
D gene: NA
clone size: NA
CDR3 protein: CASSRTRLGGYEQYF
CDR3 DNA: TGTGCCAGCAGCCGAACACGGTTGGGGGGCTACGAGCAGTACTTC

J gene: TRBJ2-1
V gene: TRBV6-1
D gene: NA
clone size: NA
CDR3 protein: CASSEEGCSYNEQFF
CDR3 DNA: TGTGCCAGCAGTGAAGAAGGATGCTCCTACAATGAGCAGTTCTTC

J gene: TRBJ1-4
V gene: TRBV28
D gene: NA
clone size: NA
CDR3 protein: CASSYRDRVSKLFF
CDR3 DNA: TGTGCCAGCAGTTACCGGGACCGGGTTTCGAAACTGTTTTTT

J gene: TRBJ1-6
V gene: TRBV6-1
D gene: NA
clone size: NA
CDR3 protein: CASKDGSYNSPLHF
CDR3 DNA: TGTGCCAGCAAGGACGGCTCCTATAATTCACCCCTCCACTTT